The 23 T cell receptor beta chains below all came from one sample that was sequenced in a study of cytomegalovirus exposure and HLA in healthy donors. In the PCR, 60 Vbeta and 13 Jbeta primers were used. Method: immunoSEQ multiplex PCR; TCRdb's copy keeps in-frame clones and lacks some. The data show about 100,000 clones, roughly 70% seen once. The sample comprised PBMCs. These receptors came from a woman between 18 and 29 years old in good health and CMV-seropositive.

The V call is TRBV9, the J call TRBJ1-5; D uncertain. Germline CDR1 SGDLS, CDR2 YYNGEE. The CDR3 consists of 15 residues. Trimming left V 4 bases short and J 5 bases short, with 16 bases between. The CDR3 bases are TGTGCCAGCAGCCCCGAACAGAATCTTTATCAGCCCCAGCATTTT. Its translation is CASSPEQNLYQPQHF.

This clone was found a few times. The V and J genes are TRBV9 and TRBJ2-2; tentatively, D is TRBD1 (5 bases). Between the trimmed V and J ends, which lost 0 bases and 1 base, there was a span of 10 bases. Germline-derived CDR1 and CDR2 are SGDLS and YYNGEE. The CDR3 is made up of 16 amino acids. The CDR3 coding sequence is TGTGCCAGCAGCGTAGACAGGATCGGGAACACCGGGGAGCTGTTTTTT. Amino acid sequence: CASSVDRIGNTGELFF.

CDR3 bases: TGTGCCAGCAGTTACTCGTACGCCAGGGAAGGCTACGAGCAGTACTTC. Protein: CASSYSYAREGYEQYF. V and J are TRBV6-5 and TRBJ2-7, with D perhaps matching TRBD1 (5 bases). The CDR3 is 16 amino acids. Trimming took 0 bases from V and 3 from J, leaving 15 bases between them. In germline, CDR1 is MNHEY, CDR2 SVGAGI.

In this sample, this clone turned up a few times. The CDR3 sequence is CASSARSSGRGDGYTF. In DNA, the CDR3 is TGTGCCAGCAGTGCGCGGAGCTCTGGGCGGGGGGACGGCTACACCTTC. The chain is built from TRBV2 and TRBJ1-2, with D maybe TRBD1 (5 bases). Trimming stripped 4 bases from V and 8 bases from J, with 23 bases between. Germline V gene sequence: CDR1 SNHLY, CDR2 FYNNEI. The CDR3 runs to 16 residues.

This clone was recorded once. The chain carries TRBV20-1 and TRBJ1-1, with no clear D. Trimming pared 8 bases from V and 3 bases from J, leaving 7 bases between. This CDR3 is 10 amino acids long. The germline gives CDR1 DFQATT, CDR2 SNEGSKA (reference sequence). CDR3 nucleotide sequence: TGCAGTACTCGGGACACTGAAGCTTTCTTT. The encoded protein is CSTRDTEAFF.

V is TRBV27 and J is TRBJ2-7; 7 nucleotides match TRBD2. The CDR3 extends over 12 amino acids. Trimming at V came to 5 bases and at J to 6 bases, leaving 4 bases not matched to a gene. CDR1 is MNHEY and CDR2 is SMNVEV in the germline V gene (reference sequence). Here the CDR3 DNA reads TGTGCCAGCAGTAGCCCGGGGGGCGAGCAGTACTTC. Translation gives CASSSPGGEQYF.

In its sample, this clone was seen a few times. The chain is built from TRBV14 and TRBJ1-1; maybe TRBD1 (6 bases). The CDR3 runs to 13 residues. V lost 3 bases and J 6 bases, leaving 11 bases between the germline ends. Germline V gene sequence: CDR1 SGHDN, CDR2 FVKESK. The CDR3 reads CASSQARTAEAFF. CDR3 DNA: TGTGCCAGCAGCCAGGCTAGGACAGCTGAAGCTTTCTTT.

In this sample, this clone turned up once. V usage is TRBV7-2 and J usage is TRBJ2-1; no definite D call. This CDR3 region has 12 residues. With 3 bases removed from V and 8 bases from J, the gap between germline ends came to 8 bases. Per germline, CDR1 SGHTA and CDR2 FQGNSA. The CDR3 is CASSFQRDEQFF. The CDR3 coding sequence is TGTGCCAGCAGCTTCCAACGGGATGAGCAGTTCTTC.

CDR3 sequence reads: CASSLKFSDRGVEAFF. CDR3 bases: TGTGCCAGCTCACTTAAGTTCAGTGACCGGGGTGTTGAAGCTTTCTTT. This chain joins TRBV18 and TRBJ1-1, with no clear D. Between the trimmed V and J ends, which lost 4 bases and 7 bases, there was a span of 22 bases. CDR3 length: 16 residues. Germline V gives CDR1 KGHSH, CDR2 LQKENI. Drawing the rest from reference TRBV18 and TRBJ1-1, the complete variable domain is NAGVMQNPRHLVRRRGQEARLRCSPMKGHSHVYWYRQLPEEGLKFMVYLQKENIIDESGMPKERFSAEFPKEGPSILRIQQVVRGDSAAYFCASSLKFSDRGVEAFFGQGTRLTVV.

Turning to this clone: Other DNA sequences in this sample translate to the same CDR3. The chain recombines TRBV5-1 with TRBJ2-3, with 7 bases lining up with TRBD1. The trim removed 1 base at V and 3 bases at J, leaving 5 bases unmatched. CDR1 SGHRS and CDR2 YFSETQ come from the germline V gene. The CDR3 sequence is 15 residues long. The CDR3 sequence is CASSLRGLGTDTQYF. The CDR3 region has the DNA TGCGCCAGCAGCTTGAGGGGGCTTGGGACAGATACGCAGTATTTT.

V and J are TRBV27 and TRBJ1-3; D is undetermined. The germline V gene encodes CDR1 MNHEY and CDR2 SMNVEV (reference sequence). This CDR3 is built from 10 residues. The germline V and J ends were trimmed by 7 bases and 7 bases, with 5 bases remaining between them. The CDR3 nucleotides read TGTGCCAGCATAATCAACACCATATATTTT. It specifies CASIINTIYF.

The V call is TRBV5-1, the J call TRBJ1-1, with D uncertain. This CDR3 contains 14 residues. CDR1 and CDR2 from the germline V gene are SGHRS and YFSETQ. Trimming cost V 4 bases and J 5 bases, with 15 bases left between them. The CDR3 reads CASSRGPPGTEAFF. CDR3 sequence (DNA): TGCGCCAGCAGCCGTGGACCCCCGGGGACTGAAGCTTTCTTT.

This clone was detected a few times. The chain recombines TRBV27 with TRBJ2-7; 7 bases map to TRBD2. V was pared by 8 bases and J by 2 bases, with 6 bases of the junction left unmatched. Germline assignment: CDR1 MNHEY and CDR2 SMNVEV (reference sequence). The CDR3 runs to 13 residues. CDR3 region: CASRPGGTYEQYF. The CDR3 DNA is TGTGCCAGCCGACCGGGAGGCACCTACGAGCAGTACTTC.

The V gene is TRBV6-1, the J gene TRBJ2-7; 7 bases fit TRBD1. CDR3 size: 15 residues. V was clipped by 0 bases and J by 2 bases; unmatched bases: 4. Germline V gene data show CDR1 as MNHNS and CDR2 as SASEGT. DNA for the CDR3: TGTGCCAGCAGTGAAGCGGACAGGACCGCCTACGAGCAGTACTTC. Translation: CASSEADRTAYEQYF.

The genes are TRBV10-1 and TRBJ2-3; possible D gene TRBD1, 5 bases. Trimming stripped 10 bases from V and 2 bases from J, with 13 bases between. The CDR3 sequence is 13 residues long. CDR1 WNHNN and CDR2 SYGVQD come from the germline V gene (reference sequence). CDR3 region: CAMLGHFTDTQYF. CDR3 DNA sequence: TGCGCCATGCTAGGACACTTCACAGATACGCAGTATTTT.

This clone was observed a handful of times. The J gene is TRBJ1-2, the V gene TRBV5-1, with 7 bases aligning to TRBD1. Germline CDR1 is SGHRS and CDR2 is YFSETQ. Trimming cost V 4 bases and J 4 bases; bases outside gene matches: 10. This CDR3 is built from 15 residues. The CDR3 reads CASSPVEGTAYGYTF. In DNA form, the CDR3 reads TGCGCCAGCAGCCCCGTTGAGGGGACAGCCTATGGCTACACCTTC.

J is TRBJ1-6 and V is TRBV7-9, with D uncertain. This CDR3 contains 12 residues. V dropped 5 bases and J dropped 12 bases, with 11 bases sitting between them. The germline V gene has CDR1 SEHNR and CDR2 FQNEAQ (reference sequence). CDR3 in DNA: TGTGCCAGCAGCGGGATGGGAGGACCCCTCCACTTT. Translated: CASSGMGGPLHF.

This clone was counted only a few times. The chain employs TRBV19 and TRBJ1-5, with D possibly being TRBD1 (6 bases). The V gene lost 4 bases and the J gene lost 1 base, with 8 bases spanning the gap. CDR3 length equals 14 residues. Germline V gene lookup returns CDR1 LNHDA and CDR2 SQIVND (reference sequence). In DNA form, the CDR3 reads TGTGCCAGTAGTACACAGGGAAGCAATCAGCCCCAGCATTTT. This translates into CASSTQGSNQPQHF. The full variable domain, completed using reference TRBV19 and TRBJ1-5, is DGGITQSPKYLFRKEGQNVTLSCEQNLNHDAMYWYRQDPGQGLRLIYYSQIVNDFQKGDIAEGYSVSREKKESFPLTVTSAQKNPTAFYLCASSTQGSNQPQHFGDGTRLSIL.

The rearrangement uses TRBV19 and TRBJ2-7; D unresolved. Trimming left V 3 bases short and J 5 bases short, with 11 bases between. The germline V gene has CDR1 LNHDA and CDR2 SQIVND (reference sequence). The CDR3 consists of 13 residues. The CDR3 nucleotides are TGTGCCAGTAGTATGGGTCGCGGTAACGAGCAGTACTTC. The encoded protein is CASSMGRGNEQYF.

This clone was recorded only once. The gene calls are TRBV15 and TRBJ2-1; D gene unclear. The CDR3 is 14 amino acids. Germline values: CDR1 LNHNV, CDR2 YYDKDF (reference sequence). Trimming took 5 bases from V and 7 from J, leaving 15 bases between them. In DNA, the CDR3 is TGTGCCACCAGCTCTGATAGGCGGTATAATGAGCAGTTCTTC. Translation gives CATSSDRRYNEQFF. Supplemented by reference TRBV15 and TRBJ2-1, the full variable domain reads DAMVIQNPRYQVTQFGKPVTLSCSQTLNHNVMYWYQQKSSQAPKLLFHYYDKDFNNEADTPDNFQSRRPNTSFCFLDIRSPGLGDTAMYLCATSSDRRYNEQFFGPGTRLTVL.

For this clone: Other DNA variants within this sample encode the same CDR3. This chain uses TRBV5-1 with TRBJ1-4, with a weak D call TRBD1 (6 bases). Trimming took 2 bases from V and 4 from J, leaving 9 bases between them. This CDR3 has 14 amino acids. Germline assignment: CDR1 SGHRS and CDR2 YFSETQ. The CDR3 reads CASSLGGVNEKLFF. CDR3 nucleotide sequence: TGCGCCAGCAGCTTAGGGGGGGTTAATGAAAAACTGTTTTTT.

The chain is built from TRBV5-1 and TRBJ1-3; 8 bases are shared with TRBD1. V lost 4 bases, J lost 2 bases, and 8 bases stayed unmatched. The CDR3 totals 16 residues. Germline CDR1 SGHRS, CDR2 YFSETQ. CDR3 nucleotide sequence: TGCGCCAGCAGCCCGGACAGGGAGGCTACTGGAAACACCATATATTTT. It yields the protein CASSPDREATGNTIYF.

The V call is TRBV6-5, the J call TRBJ2-7, with a possible D match to TRBD2 (6 bases). The CDR3 contains 14 residues. Trimming cost V 6 bases and J 6 bases, with 18 bases left between them. Germline CDR1 reads MNHEY; CDR2 reads SVGAGI. Here the CDR3 reads CASRGVPMGGEQYF. The CDR3 DNA sequence: TGTGCCAGCAGGGGGGTACCAATGGGGGGCGAGCAGTACTTC.